These 17 T cell receptor beta chains originate from one sample sequenced in a study of low-dose radiotherapy and immunotherapy resistance in tumors. TRAV- and TRBV-specific primers primed first-strand cDNA, covering alpha and beta chains. Over 20 PCR cycles, TCRs were amplified from a constant-region primer and V-primer adapter. TCRdb reprocessed the reads with MiXCR, giving one entry per CDR3 protein. The data contain roughly 40,000 distinct CDR3 sequences, 20% to 30% of them singletons. Time point reported: after trial treatment. Treatment specified: LDRT plus nivolumab, ipilimumab, low-dose cyclophosphamide and aspirin (RACIN trial). The material sequenced was PBMCs, taken after low-dose radiotherapy plus immunotherapy. All receptors derive from a male donor with prostate cancer.

This clonotype was found many times. V is TRBV28 and J is TRBJ2-7, with TRBD1 identical over 9 bases. Germline trimming cut 6 bases from V and 5 bases from J; bases unmatched to any gene: 8. The germline gives CDR1 MDHEN, CDR2 SYDVKM. The length of the CDR3 is 14 residues. Written as DNA, the CDR3 is TGTGCCAGCAGACCCGGGACAGGGTGGCACGAGCAGTACTTC. Translation: CASRPGTGWHEQYF.

The sample holds many counts of this clonotype. The gene calls are TRBV19 and TRBJ1-6; tentative D call: TRBD1 (6 bases). Trimming took 3 bases from V and 0 from J, leaving 12 bases between them. This CDR3 contains 17 residues. The germline CDR1 and CDR2 sequences are LNHDA and SQIVND (reference sequence). CDR3 loop: CASSIRTVGSYNSPLHF. The CDR3 DNA follows: TGTGCCAGTAGTATTCGGACAGTTGGCTCCTATAATTCACCCCTCCACTTT.

This clonotype was observed a few times. No DNA is shown, since the ends of the CDR3 on it are uncertain; the CDR3 is the one TCRdb lists. V is TRBV3-1 and J is TRBJ2-2; the table calls TRBD1, which could not be checked here. Germline lookup yields CDR1 LGHDT and CDR2 YNNKEL (reference sequence). The CDR3 spans 17 residues, counting both ends. This CDR3 reads CASSQDGAGAGGELFFF.

In the case of this clonotype: This sequence is one base from a far larger clone and is likely a read error. This sequence joins TRBV5-4 and TRBJ2-1; no definite D call. V was trimmed by 0 bases and J by 10 bases, leaving 11 bases between them. This CDR3 region has 13 residues. Germline V lookup: CDR1 SGHNT, CDR2 YYREEE (reference sequence). The chain's CDR3 is CASSLVGSYEQFF. The CDR3 DNA sequence: TGTGCCAGCAGCTTGGTCGGATCCTACGAGCAGTTCTTC.

This clonotype was seen ten or more times. DNA of the CDR3: TGTGCCAGCAGCTTAAGACAGACTTACGGAAACACCATATATTTT. Its protein is CASSLRQTYGNTIYF. The chain is built from TRBV13 and TRBJ1-3, with a possible D match to TRBD1 (5 bases). Germline loops: CDR1 PRHDT, CDR2 FYEKMQ (reference sequence). This CDR3 has 15 residues. Trimming left V 2 bases short and J 4 bases short, with 12 bases between.

This rearrangement joins TRBV4-3 to TRBJ2-2; 8 positions match TRBD2. The CDR3 length is 19 residues. J gave up 0 bases and V 4 bases, and 13 bases lay outside the gene matches. Germline loops: CDR1 LGHNA, CDR2 YSLEER. The CDR3 DNA reads TGCGCCAGCAGCCCCTATTCGAGGGTAGCGGGGCCGAACACCGGGGAGCTGTTTTTT. It specifies CASSPYSRVAGPNTGELFF.

In this sample, this clonotype turned up many times. The chain links TRBV7-9 to TRBJ2-1; 7 bases fit TRBD1. The trim removed 4 bases at V and 8 bases at J, leaving 11 bases unmatched. The CDR3 is made up of 15 amino acids. The V gene's germline CDR1 is SEHNR and CDR2 FQNEAQ (reference sequence). CDR3 sequence (DNA): TGTGCCAGCAGCTCCCTGACAGGGCCTATGGATGAGCAGTTCTTC. Amino acid sequence: CASSSLTGPMDEQFF.

This clonotype was picked up many times. CDR3 amino acids: CASSLSVEETQYF. In nucleotides, the CDR3 is TGTGCCAGCAGCTTATCGGTGGAGGAGACCCAGTACTTC. V and J are TRBV7-9 and TRBJ2-5, with D uncertain. Per germline, CDR1 SEHNR and CDR2 FQNEAQ (reference sequence). V was pared by 2 bases and J by 5 bases, with 9 bases between. The length of the CDR3 is 13 residues.

There are many counts of this clonotype. The genes are TRBV12-5 and TRBJ2-1; perhaps TRBD2 as D (6 bases). Germline V lookup: CDR1 LGHNT, CDR2 FRNRAP. The CDR3 runs 15 residues. V lost 5 bases and J lost 0, with 11 bases in between. The CDR3 nucleotides read TGTGCTAGTGGTCCCTGGGACTTCTCCTACAATGAGCAGTTCTTC. Its translation is CASGPWDFSYNEQFF.

V usage is TRBV27 and J usage is TRBJ1-5; D is unresolved. V shed 0 bases and J shed 4 bases, with 10 bases lying between them. The CDR3 has 15 residues. CDR1 MNHEY and CDR2 SMNVEV come from the germline V gene (reference sequence). CDR3 residues: CASSLSSQPNQPQHF. CDR3 DNA: TGTGCCAGCAGTTTATCATCGCAGCCAAATCAGCCCCAGCATTTT.

This clonotype showed up many times. The chain is built from TRBV11-2 and TRBJ2-7; 9 bases line up with TRBD2. Germline V gene data show CDR1 as SGHAT and CDR2 as FQNNGV. V lost 5 bases and J lost 0; bases outside the gene matches: 5. The CDR3 totals 15 residues. CDR3 sequence: CASSGLAGHSYEQYF. Here the CDR3 DNA reads TGTGCCAGCAGCGGTCTAGCGGGGCACTCCTACGAGCAGTACTTC.

Worth noting for this clonotype: A read error likely explains this, since a far larger clone differs by one base. The chain combines TRBV5-6 with TRBJ2-1, with 11 bases matching TRBD1. The trim removed 4 bases at V and 10 bases at J, leaving 7 bases unmatched. The germline CDR1 and CDR2 sequences are SGHDT and YYEEEE. The CDR3 sequence is 14 residues long. CDR3 amino acids: CASSPGTGGREQFF. As DNA, the CDR3 is TGTGCCAGCAGCCCCGGGACAGGGGGGCGCGAGCAGTTCTTC. The variable domain in full, with the rest retrieved from reference TRBV5-6 and TRBJ2-1, is DAGVTQSPTHLIKTRGQQVTLRCSPKSGHDTVSWYQQALGQGPQFIFQYYEEEERQRGNFPDRFSGHQFPNYSSELNVNALLLGDSALYLCASSPGTGGREQFFGPGTRLTVL.

The chain recombines TRBV12-3 or TRBV12-4 with TRBJ2-7, with TRBD1 matching 10 bases. V lost 6 bases and J lost 4; bases outside the gene matches: 6. The CDR3 sequence is 14 residues long. CDR3 sequence reads: CASSQGGQGYEQYF. The CDR3 DNA reads TGTGCCAGCAGCCAGGGGGGACAGGGGTACGAGCAGTACTTC.

V gene TRBV10-3 combines with J gene TRBJ2-7, with 8 bases identical to TRBD1. The germline V gene encodes CDR1 ENHRY and CDR2 SYGVKD. This CDR3 is built from 13 residues. J lost 5 bases, V lost 3 bases, and 3 bases had no gene match. The CDR3, as DNA: TGTGCCATCAGTGACGGACAGGGCGACGAGCAGTACTTC. Its translation is CAISDGQGDEQYF.

This sequence joins TRBV5-1 and TRBJ2-2, with no clear D. This CDR3 has 14 residues. Deletions cut 0 bases from V and 4 bases from J, with 7 bases between. Germline CDR1 is SGHRS and CDR2 is YFSETQ. The CDR3 sequence is CASSLVWATGELFF. The CDR3 DNA reads as TGCGCCAGCAGCTTGGTCTGGGCCACCGGGGAGCTGTTTTTT.

This clonotype was detected many times. The gene calls are TRBV28 and TRBJ1-2, with D possibly being TRBD1 (5 bases). Trimming took 7 bases from V and 5 from J, leaving 23 bases between them. The CDR3 is made up of 16 amino acids. CDR1 MDHEN and CDR2 SYDVKM come from the germline V gene. The CDR3, as DNA: TGTGCCAGCACCTCGATGAGACAGAGGGATGGGTATGGCTACACCTTC. It yields the protein CASTSMRQRDGYGYTF.

This clonotype has at least ten counts. The rearrangement joins TRBV4-1 to TRBJ2-1, with 12 positions matching TRBD1. CDR1 and CDR2 from the germline V gene are MGHRA and YSYEKL. This CDR3 has 15 amino acids. V gave up 4 bases and J gave up 9 bases; unmatched junction bases: 7. This CDR3 is CASSPGGQGAGEQFF. CDR3 in DNA: TGCGCCAGCAGCCCGGGGGGACAGGGGGCCGGTGAGCAGTTCTTC.